This entry lists 11 T cell receptor beta chains sequenced from one sample in a study of cytomegalovirus exposure and HLA in healthy donors. The PCR contained 60 Vbeta and 13 Jbeta primers. Sequenced by immunoSEQ multiplex PCR; TCRdb stores in-frame clones only, minus some. The table shows approximately 150,000 clones, with 80% occurring only once. The sequenced sample was PBMCs. The receptors originated from a man aged 40-50 years in good health and CMV-seronegative.

This rearrangement joins TRBV27 to TRBJ1-2, with 8 bases matching TRBD1. The CDR3 spans 13 residues. V trimming: 4 bases; J trimming: 4 bases; junction bases outside the gene matches: 2. CDR1 is MNHEY and CDR2 is SMNVEV in the germline V gene (reference sequence). CDR3 bases: TGTGCCAGCAGTTCAGGGGGCGCCTATGGCTACACCTTC. This codes for CASSSGGAYGYTF.

The gene calls are TRBV5-1 and TRBJ1-1; 8 bases line up with TRBD1. Germline CDR1 and CDR2: SGHRS and YFSETQ. The CDR3 loop spans 16 amino acids. The V segment lost 6 bases and the J segment 4 bases; nucleotides outside the gene matches: 14. The chain's CDR3 is CASTSLRGPQGTEAFF. The CDR3 coding sequence is TGCGCCAGCACCTCACTCAGGGGGCCACAAGGCACTGAAGCTTTCTTT.

The CDR3 bases are TGTGCCAGCAGCGAAAATAGGGCGGGAGGGGATACGCAGTATTTT. Its protein is CASSENRAGGDTQYF. The chain is built from TRBV28 and TRBJ2-3, with 9 positions matching TRBD2. The CDR3 is 15 residues long. Unmatched junction bases numbered 10, after V lost 6 bases and J lost 6 bases. Germline V gives CDR1 MDHEN, CDR2 SYDVKM. The full variable domain, with the rest looked up from reference TRBV28 and TRBJ2-3, is DVKVTQSSRYLVKRTGEKVFLECVQDMDHENMFWYRQDPGLGLRLIYFSYDVKMKEKGDIPEGYSVSREKKERFSLILESASTNQTSMYLCASSENRAGGDTQYFGPGTRLTVL.

This sequence joins TRBV7-3 and TRBJ2-7, with D possibly TRBD1 on 6 matching bases. CDR1 is SGHTA and CDR2 is FQGTGA in the germline V gene. This CDR3 comprises 13 residues. Between the trimmed V and J ends, which lost 0 bases and 5 bases, there was a span of 8 bases. The CDR3 loop is CASSLTDSHEQYF. The CDR3 DNA is TGTGCCAGCAGCTTAACGGACAGCCACGAGCAGTACTTC.

The chain combines TRBV5-4 with TRBJ2-3, with a possible D match to TRBD2 (7 bases). Deletions cut 3 bases from V and 2 bases from J, with 13 bases between. Germline-derived CDR1 and CDR2 are SGHNT and YYREEE (reference sequence). This CDR3 comprises 15 residues. CDR3 protein: CASSSGGPNTDTQYF. CDR3 sequence (DNA): TGTGCCAGCAGCTCCGGGGGGCCTAACACAGATACGCAGTATTTT.

This CDR3 reads CASWGGLASYNEQFF. In DNA form, the CDR3 reads TGTGCCAGCTGGGGGGGGCTAGCCTCCTACAATGAGCAGTTCTTC. This chain connects TRBV27 to TRBJ2-1, with D perhaps matching TRBD2 (7 bases). The CDR3 runs 15 residues. The V gene's germline CDR1 is MNHEY and CDR2 SMNVEV (reference sequence). Trimming stripped 8 bases from V and 0 bases from J, with 14 bases between.

V and J are TRBV27 and TRBJ2-1; maybe TRBD1 (6 bases). CDR1 is MNHEY and CDR2 is SMNVEV in the germline V gene (reference sequence). V shed 0 bases and J shed 0 bases, with 12 bases lying between them. The CDR3 has 17 amino acids. CDR3 amino acids: CASSLSNRGGSYNEQFF. In nucleotides, the CDR3 is TGTGCCAGCAGTTTATCGAATAGAGGGGGCTCCTACAATGAGCAGTTCTTC.

This clone appeared a few times. The J gene is TRBJ1-4, the V gene TRBV6-5; D gene uncertain. Germline lookup yields CDR1 MNHEY and CDR2 SVGAGI. The CDR3 spans 16 residues. V was cut by 4 bases and J by 0 bases, with 12 bases left in between. CDR3 sequence (DNA): TGTGCCAGCAGTTGGCAGATCCAGACAACTAATGAAAAACTGTTTTTT. Amino acids: CASSWQIQTTNEKLFF.

This clone occurred a few times. The chain employs TRBV10-2 and TRBJ1-4, with D unclear. This CDR3 is 14 amino acids long. V lost 0 bases to trimming and J lost 8 bases, with 10 bases between them. From germline, CDR1 is WSHSY and CDR2 SAAADI. CDR3 nucleotide sequence: TGCGCCAGCAGTGAGTCGACTCTAGGAGAAAAACTGTTTTTT. Protein product: CASSESTLGEKLFF.

The chain employs TRBV5-1 and TRBJ2-3, with D uncertain. The CDR3 is made up of 15 amino acids. The V gene lost 2 bases and the J gene lost 6 bases, with 16 bases spanning the gap. The germline V gene encodes CDR1 SGHRS and CDR2 YFSETQ. The CDR3 protein is CASSFGSLGADTQYF. The CDR3 DNA follows: TGCGCCAGCAGCTTCGGGTCCCTCGGAGCCGATACGCAGTATTTT.

The chain couples TRBV7-8 to TRBJ2-7; no firm D call. The CDR3 has 13 residues. The germline V gene has CDR1 SGHVS and CDR2 FQNEAQ. Trimming removed 2 bases from V and 5 bases from J, with 10 bases in between. CDR3 residues: CASSLYLSHEQYF. The CDR3 DNA sequence: TGTGCCAGCAGCTTATACCTAAGCCACGAGCAGTACTTC.